This TCR beta chain was sequenced for a study of blood T cell repertoires in COVID-19. Study overall: The United States, Italy and Spain supplied acute and convalescent COVID-19 samples.

As handled by the study authors: How many nucleated cells were present was estimated from reference gene primer amplification. TCRdb's table, derived via immunoSEQ multiplex PCR, lists solely in-frame clones and lacks some. V and J calls and clone size are as listed in that table; D and trimming were resolved from the DNA. The top ten hold roughly 10% of the sample, which has about 280,000 clones, 85% to 90% seen once. V was shortened by 6 bases and J by 6 bases, with 11 bases between the two germline ends. The germline V gene has CDR1 MGHDK and CDR2 SYGVNS. The CDR3 runs 12 residues. The sequence was obtained from a woman aged 25 to 39 with COVID-19, enrolled during active disease. V usage is TRBV25-1 and J usage is TRBJ2-5, with no clear D. The sample consisted of peripheral blood. The CDR3 region is CASSYSVQTQYF. CDR3 DNA sequence: TGTGCCAGCAGCTACAGTGTACAGACCCAGTACTTC.